This T cell receptor beta chain was recovered during a study of Tregs in tolerant kidney transplant recipients (dated by TCRdb to between 2018 and 2020). In the study overall: Transplants used related donors with nonmyeloablative bone marrow transplantation; mixed chimerism was transient in the human trials. Before combined kidney and bone marrow transplantation, this study identified donor-specific regulatory T cells using TCRbeta sequencing and then followed those same cells after transplant. Broader findings and caveats from the paper: Donor-specific Treg expansion was found to exceed global Treg expansion in tolerant patients, suggesting antigen-driven rather than nonspecific expansion. Because the PCR primers were changed over time for some patients, nucleotide-level comparison could not be performed across the samples from those patients. Because the study included only a small number of patients, the results must be confirmed in larger populations and under other immunosuppression protocols. Expanding Tregs with activated donor B cells appeared to identify the most biologically relevant and donor-specific TCRbeta repertoire. Biological reproducibility was not directly assessed, although technical replication error appeared to be minimal.

The sample's time point, from its label and the paper: blood sample drawn before combined kidney and bone marrow transplant. Thawed PBMCs were FACS-sorted into unstimulated Tregs (CD4+CD25+CD127-), CD4+ non-Tregs (CD4+CD25-), CD4 cells and CD8 cells. Several combined kidney and bone marrow transplant recipients from the ITN036ST trial were included as patients, and samples were available only from these trial subjects. Healthy control blood was processed to PBMCs by Ficoll density gradient and cryopreserved, and patient PBMCs were collected before and after transplant. Reading the germline V gene gives CDR1 SGHVS and CDR2 FNYEAQ. Reading from cysteine to phenylalanine, the CDR3 counts 15 amino acids. Only the CDR3 bases that were read are kept: 36 of them, in frame from base 1. The junction shows trimming of 0 bases on V and 0 bases on J, and the gene matches do not reach 1 base of it. For TCRbeta CDR3 sequencing, genomic DNA was extracted from sorted cells using the QIAGEN DNeasy Blood and Tissue Kit. High-throughput TCRbeta CDR3 sequencing was carried out commercially through immunoSEQ, with PCR amplification with bias correction and internal controls included. As for the original processing: Unique productive TCRbeta sequences were defined by CDR3 nucleotide sequence where primers matched, and otherwise by CDR3 amino acid sequence together with Vbeta and Jbeta genes. To correct sorting error, sequences shared between sorted populations at a frequency ratio of 2:1 or less were removed; the rest were assigned to the higher population. A sequence counted as donor-reactive if, in CFSE-low cells, the sequence had a frequency of at least 0.01% and was expanded at least 5-fold compared with unstimulated cells. Jensen-Shannon divergence, calculated on the top 100 TCRbeta sequences ranked by frequency, was used to quantify repertoire divergence. For any sample with multiple sequencing runs, sorting error was corrected in each run separately before the runs were pooled. In TCRdb, the immuneACCESS table is reduced to in-frame sequences with V and J assigned. These tables do not hold every clone; where another copy was compared, an unresolved V gene accounts for under half, and the others remain unexplained. Clonal size and the V and J genes are those of that table, whereas D and trimming came from the DNA. The sample table on file contains about 52,000 clones. Approximately 0.81% of the sample comes from the top ten.

With regard to this clone: Its antigen has not been determined. The sequenced fragment ends 3 residues before the CDR3 boundary, so the rest is inferred from the germline J gene.

In this chain, TRBV7-6 is recombined with TRBJ2-7, with 8 junctional bases fitting TRBD1. Sample: CD4+ T cells from blood, taken before the transplant. The source is a human donor who received a combined kidney and bone marrow transplant. Incomplete CDR3 DNA: TGTGCCAGCAGCTTAGCAGGGACAGGCTCCTACGAG. Its protein product is CASSLAGTGSYE. The full CDR3 protein is CASSLAGTGSYEQYF.